These 7 T cell receptor beta chains were sequenced from one sample in a study of human T cells and chemical hapten exposure. The sample's time point: patch test 2, 6 weeks after DPC sensitization. Treatment in this sample: therapeutic diphenylcyclopropenone sensitization with weekly scalp DPC. TCRdb ran MiXCR on the RACE reads and lists one entry per CDR3 protein. The sample includes fewer than 85,000 distinct CDR3 sequences, more than 8.5% of them seen just once. This specimen consisted of whole blood, obtained in connection with sensitization to the hapten diphenylcyclopropenone (DPC). Receptors were obtained from a woman in her thirties with alopecia areata. Some clones in this sample may be carry-over from other donors' samples.

This clonotype was counted ten times or more. The chain joins TRBV7-3 to TRBJ2-3; D possibly uses TRBD1 or TRBD2 (5 bases each). Germline lookup yields CDR1 SGHTA and CDR2 FQGTGA. V lost 4 bases to trimming and J lost 5 bases, with 16 bases between them. There are 15 residues in the CDR3. The DNA of the CDR3 is TGTGCCAGCAGCTGGCTCGGGGCTCCTGAAGATACGCAGTATTTT. This sequence encodes CASSWLGAPEDTQYF.

The J gene is TRBJ2-1, the V gene TRBV24-1; 11 bases align to TRBD2. V lost 2 bases, J lost 5 bases, and 4 bases stayed unmatched. Germline V CDR1 and CDR2: KGHDR, SFDVKD. The CDR3 runs to 16 residues. The CDR3 sequence is CATSDSGLAADNEQFF. The CDR3 region has the DNA TGTGCCACCAGTGATTCGGGACTAGCGGCCGACAATGAGCAGTTCTTC.

This clonotype occurred many times. This sequence joins TRBV18 and TRBJ2-1, with 9 bases identical to TRBD1. Germline CDR1 KGHSH, CDR2 LQKENI. V shed 4 bases and J 1 base; nucleotides not matched to a gene: 5. The CDR3 runs 16 residues. The CDR3 nucleotides read TGTGCCAGCTCACGTGTGACAGGGGGGTCCTACAATGAGCAGTTCTTC. It encodes CASSRVTGGSYNEQFF. Complete variable domain (other parts from reference TRBV18 and TRBJ2-1): NAGVMQNPRHLVRRRGQEARLRCSPMKGHSHVYWYRQLPEEGLKFMVYLQKENIIDESGMPKERFSAEFPKEGPSILRIQQVVRGDSAAYFCASSRVTGGSYNEQFFGPGTRLTVL.

The sample holds many counts of this clonotype. The genes are TRBV3-1 and TRBJ1-1; D unclear. This CDR3 spans 13 amino acids. Germline V CDR1 and CDR2: LGHDT, YNNKEL (reference sequence). V was cut by 1 base and J by 7 bases, with 10 bases left in between. The CDR3 DNA reads TGTGCCAGCAGCCAAGTCACAGCTGGTGAAGCTTTCTTT. It codes for CASSQVTAGEAFF.

This clonotype appeared many times. V and J are TRBV4-2 and TRBJ1-2, with D possibly matching TRBD1 (5 bases). The germline gives CDR1 LGHNA, CDR2 YNFKEQ. V was cut by 0 bases and J by 4 bases, with 12 bases left in between. The CDR3 sequence is 15 residues long. DNA of the CDR3: TGTGCCAGCAGCCAAGACAGGGTTCTATCCTATGGCTACACCTTC. Amino acids: CASSQDRVLSYGYTF.

The V and J genes are TRBV2 and TRBJ2-7; no clear D. Germline CDR1 SNHLY, CDR2 FYNNEI. The CDR3 is 11 amino acids. Deletions cut 5 bases from V and 6 bases from J, with 8 bases between. DNA for the CDR3: TGTGCCAGCAGTCTGACCTCCGAGCAGTACTTC. Translation gives CASSLTSEQYF.

Points on this clonotype: A junction end diverges from the germline sequence, so it may reflect a read error. The V and J genes are TRBV24-1 and TRBJ1-5; no reliable D call. Germline CDR1 is KGHDR and CDR2 is SFDVKD. The CDR3 consists of 15 residues. The CDR3 DNA reads as TGTGCCATCAGTGAGTCCGGAGCTCCCACTCAGCCCCAGAATTTT. This sequence encodes CAISESGAPTQPQNF.